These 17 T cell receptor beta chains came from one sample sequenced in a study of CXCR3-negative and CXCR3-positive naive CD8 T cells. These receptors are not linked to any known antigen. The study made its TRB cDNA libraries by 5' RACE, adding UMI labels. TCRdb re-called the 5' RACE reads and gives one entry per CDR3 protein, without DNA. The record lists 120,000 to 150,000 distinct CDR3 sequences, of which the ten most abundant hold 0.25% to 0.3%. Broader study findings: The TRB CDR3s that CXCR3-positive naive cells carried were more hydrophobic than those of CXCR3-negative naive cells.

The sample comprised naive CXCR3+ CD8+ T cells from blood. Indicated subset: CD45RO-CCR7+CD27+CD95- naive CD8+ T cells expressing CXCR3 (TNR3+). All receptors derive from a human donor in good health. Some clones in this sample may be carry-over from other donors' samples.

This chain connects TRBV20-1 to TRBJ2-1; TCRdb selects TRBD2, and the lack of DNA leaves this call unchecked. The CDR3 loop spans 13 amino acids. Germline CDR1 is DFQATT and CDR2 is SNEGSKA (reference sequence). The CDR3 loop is CSATGTSSNEQFF.

Here the CDR3 reads CASNSLNQPQHF. This chain joins TRBV28 and TRBJ1-5. The CDR3 is 12 amino acids. Germline-derived CDR1 and CDR2 are MDHEN and SYDVKM.

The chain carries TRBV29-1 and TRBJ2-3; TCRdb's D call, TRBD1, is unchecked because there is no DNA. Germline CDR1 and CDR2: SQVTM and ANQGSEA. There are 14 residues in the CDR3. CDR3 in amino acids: CSVVGGTSTDTQYF.

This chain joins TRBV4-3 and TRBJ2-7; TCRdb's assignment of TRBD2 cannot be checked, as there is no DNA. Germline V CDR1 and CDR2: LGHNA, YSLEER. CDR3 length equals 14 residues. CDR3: CASSHGTSDYEQYF.

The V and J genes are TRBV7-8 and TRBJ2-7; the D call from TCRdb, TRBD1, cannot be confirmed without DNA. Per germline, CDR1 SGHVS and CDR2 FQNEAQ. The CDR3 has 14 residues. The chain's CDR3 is CASSFPGSGLEQYF.

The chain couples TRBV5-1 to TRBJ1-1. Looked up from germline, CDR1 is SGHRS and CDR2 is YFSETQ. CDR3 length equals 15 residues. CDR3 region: CASSPDLAENTEAFF. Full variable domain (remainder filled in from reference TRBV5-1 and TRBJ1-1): KAGVTQTPRYLIKTRGQQVTLSCSPISGHRSVSWYQQTPGQGLQFLFEYFSETQRNKGNFPGRFSGRQFSNSRSEMNVSTLELGDSALYLCASSPDLAENTEAFFGQGTRLTVV.

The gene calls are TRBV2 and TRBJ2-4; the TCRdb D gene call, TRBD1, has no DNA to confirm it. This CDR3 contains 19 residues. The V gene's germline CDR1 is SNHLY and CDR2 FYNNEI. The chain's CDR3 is CASSFAEGQGALAKNIQYF. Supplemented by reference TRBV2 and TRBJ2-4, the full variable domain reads EPEVTQTPSHQVTQMGQEVILRCVPISNHLYFYWYRQILGQKVEFLVSFYNNEISEKSEIFDDQFSVERPDGSNFTLKIRSTKLEDSAMYFCASSFAEGQGALAKNIQYFGAGTRLSVL.

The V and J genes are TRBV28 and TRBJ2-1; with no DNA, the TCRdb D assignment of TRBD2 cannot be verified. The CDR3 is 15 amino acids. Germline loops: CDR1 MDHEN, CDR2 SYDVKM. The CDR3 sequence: CASRTSGRFYNEQFF. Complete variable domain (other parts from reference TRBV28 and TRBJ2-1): DVKVTQSSRYLVKRTGEKVFLECVQDMDHENMFWYRQDPGLGLRLIYFSYDVKMKEKGDIPEGYSVSREKKERFSLILESASTNQTSMYLCASRTSGRFYNEQFFGPGTRLTVL.

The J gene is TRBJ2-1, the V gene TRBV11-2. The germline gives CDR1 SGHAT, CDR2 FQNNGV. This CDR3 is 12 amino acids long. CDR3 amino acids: CASSLNYNEQFF.

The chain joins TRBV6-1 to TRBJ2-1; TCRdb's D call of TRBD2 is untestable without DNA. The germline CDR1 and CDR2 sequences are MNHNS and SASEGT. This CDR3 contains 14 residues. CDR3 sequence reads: CASSSDYPLNEQFF.

The CDR3 here is CASSFRRIFEGHTDTQYF. The chain recombines TRBV12-3 or TRBV12-4 with TRBJ2-3; the D call from TCRdb, TRBD1, cannot be confirmed without DNA. This CDR3 is built from 18 residues.

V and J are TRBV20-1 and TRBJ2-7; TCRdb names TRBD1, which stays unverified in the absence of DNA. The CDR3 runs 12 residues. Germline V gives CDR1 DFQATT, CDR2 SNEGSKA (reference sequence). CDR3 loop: CSARDGSYEQYF.

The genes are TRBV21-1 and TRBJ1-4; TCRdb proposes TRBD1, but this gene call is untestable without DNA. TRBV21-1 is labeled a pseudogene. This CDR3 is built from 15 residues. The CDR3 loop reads CASSTLRQGDEKLFF.

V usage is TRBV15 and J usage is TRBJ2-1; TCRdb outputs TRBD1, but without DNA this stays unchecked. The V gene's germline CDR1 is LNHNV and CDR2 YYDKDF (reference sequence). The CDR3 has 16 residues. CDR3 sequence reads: CATSSTGQLTYNEQFF.

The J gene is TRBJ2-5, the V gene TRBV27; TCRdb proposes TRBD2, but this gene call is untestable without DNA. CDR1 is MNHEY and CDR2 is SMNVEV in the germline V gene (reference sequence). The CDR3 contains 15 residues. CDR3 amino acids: CATHLTSGGQETQYF.

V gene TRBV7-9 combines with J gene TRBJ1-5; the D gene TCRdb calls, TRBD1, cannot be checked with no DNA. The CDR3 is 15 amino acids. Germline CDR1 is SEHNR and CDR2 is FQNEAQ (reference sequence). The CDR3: CASSSTGSSNQPQHF.

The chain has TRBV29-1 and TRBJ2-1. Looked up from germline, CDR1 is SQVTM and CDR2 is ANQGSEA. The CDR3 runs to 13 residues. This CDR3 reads CSVVPVSYNEQFF.